Listed below are T cell receptor beta chains from one sample, sequenced in a study of cytomegalovirus exposure and HLA in healthy donors. Measured with immunoSEQ multiplex PCR; TCRdb has only the in-frame clones, and not every one. The repertoire holds 110,000 to 150,000 clones, approximately 80% seen once, with about 2.2% in the top ten. Sequenced: PBMCs. All receptors derive from a woman between 18 and 30 years old in good health and CMV-seropositive. Both conserved end residues are part of each CDR3. A D gene is named only where the DNA matches it firmly. The size of a clone is reported for some rows only, either as once, few or many, or as a class for expanded clones.

J,size,D,V,CDR3,DNA
TRBJ1-2,.,.,TRBV19,CASSIVAGDYGYTF,TGTGCCAGTAGTATAGTCGCAGGGGACTATGGCTACACCTTC
TRBJ2-7,.,TRBD1,TRBV5-1,CASSLDRGEQYF,TGCGCCAGCAGCTTAGACAGGGGGGAGCAGTACTTC
TRBJ2-1,.,TRBD2,TRBV7-2,CASSPRTSETNYNEQFF,TGTGCCAGCAGCCCCCGGACTAGCGAGACCAACTACAATGAGCAGTTCTTC
TRBJ1-4,.,TRBD1,TRBV7-2,CASSLARWGQGAPEEKLFF,TGTGCCAGCAGCTTAGCGCGGTGGGGACAGGGGGCTCCAGAAGAAAAACTGTTTTTT
TRBJ1-1,.,TRBD1,TRBV2,CASSETGLYTEAFF,TGTGCCAGCAGTGAGACAGGGCTCTACACTGAAGCTTTCTTT
TRBJ1-6,few,TRBD1,TRBV7-8,CASSLADRGPTYNSPLHF,TGTGCCAGCAGCTTAGCCGACAGGGGACCCACCTATAATTCACCCCTCCACTTT
TRBJ2-7,.,TRBD1,TRBV9,CASGKGAGDEQYF,TGTGCCAGCGGGAAGGGGGCCGGCGACGAGCAGTACTTC
TRBJ1-2,.,.,TRBV6-4,CASSEGQSYYGYTF,TGTGCCAGCAGTGAGGGGCAGAGCTACTATGGCTACACCTTC
TRBJ1-1,.,TRBD1,TRBV27,CASSLPGQGLSEAFF,TGTGCCAGCAGTTTACCGGGACAGGGTCTTTCTGAAGCTTTCTTT
TRBJ1-2,few,.,TRBV5-5,CASSLEGNYGYTF,TGTGCCAGCAGCTTGGAGGGGAACTATGGCTACACCTTC
TRBJ1-6,.,.,TRBV28,CASTLSGSSYNSPLHF,TGTGCCAGCACCCTATCCGGGAGCTCCTATAATTCACCCCTCCACTTT
TRBJ2-2,.,.,TRBV7-9,CASSLLPQTGRLGELFF,TGTGCCAGCAGCTTACTCCCCCAGACCGGGAGACTCGGGGAGCTGTTTTTT
TRBJ1-2,.,.,TRBV7-9,CASSPRGRANYGYTF,TGTGCCAGCAGCCCACGAGGGAGGGCTAACTATGGCTACACCTTC
TRBJ2-3,.,.,TRBV10-1,CASSESLAGATDTQYF,TGCGCCAGCAGTGAGTCTCTGGCAGGGGCCACAGATACGCAGTATTTT
TRBJ2-2,.,.,TRBV18,CATSKITNTGELFF,TGTGCCACGTCTAAGATTACGAACACCGGGGAGCTGTTTTTT
TRBJ2-5,.,TRBD1,TRBV7-9,CASSLPLNRGRETQYF,TGTGCCAGCAGCTTGCCCCTTAACAGGGGGCGGGAGACCCAGTACTTC
TRBJ1-1,.,TRBD1,TRBV5-6,CASSGGQGRITEAFF,TGTGCCAGCAGCGGCGGACAGGGGAGAATCACTGAAGCTTTCTTT
TRBJ2-1,.,.,TRBV19,CASSPLEAALRSYNEQFF,TGTGCCAGTAGCCCTCTTGAAGCGGCCCTGAGGTCCTACAATGAGCAGTTCTTC
TRBJ2-4,.,TRBD1,TRBV19,CASSGTGGRAKNIQYF,TGTGCCAGCTCCGGGACAGGGGGTCGGGCCAAAAACATTCAGTACTTC
TRBJ1-5,.,TRBD1,TRBV27,CASSSRNRGNSNQPQHF,TGTGCCAGCAGTTCACGGAACAGGGGGAATAGCAATCAGCCCCAGCATTTT
TRBJ1-1,.,TRBD1,TRBV15,CATSADRGTEAFF,TGTGCCACCTCAGCCGACAGGGGCACTGAAGCTTTCTTT
TRBJ1-1,.,TRBD1,TRBV5-6,CAGGQGGSEAFF,TGTGCCGGGGGACAGGGGGGATCTGAAGCTTTCTTT